The 9 T cell receptor beta chains reported below all come from one sample, sequenced in a study of T cells in Graves' hyperthyroidism and ophthalmopathy (dated by TCRdb to the late 2010s). The library relied on multiplex PCR. Sequencing was carried out with an Illumina HiSeq 2000. The TCR beta CDR3 regions were amplified from the RNA transcripts. A first-round RT-PCR of the TCR CDR3 used the HTBI primer set with the Qiagen OneStep RT-PCR kit. TCRdb took the public reads, trimmed them with fastp at Q25, ran MiXCR for clone calling and kept in-frame beta chains. CDR3 protein sequences are deduplicated, and each keeps its most common genes and DNA. Here the sample has approximately 490,000 distinct CDR3 sequences; 20% to 25% occur a single time. Less than 65% of the sample goes to the ten largest clones. The material sequenced was blood. The receptor set was obtained from an older woman with Graves' ophthalmopathy.

The chain combines TRBV20-1 with TRBJ2-7; tentative D call: TRBD1 (5 bases). V lost 0 bases to trimming and J lost 3 bases, with 12 bases between them. Looked up from germline, CDR1 is DFQATT and CDR2 is SNEGSKA (reference sequence). This CDR3 contains 14 residues. The CDR3 DNA reads TGCAGTGCTAGAGATCCAGGGTGGGGCTACGAGCAGTACTTC. Amino acid sequence: CSARDPGWGYEQYF.

This clonotype has a count of ten or more. This chain connects TRBV9 to TRBJ1-1, with D perhaps matching TRBD1 (5 bases). Trimming pared 4 bases from V and 3 bases from J, leaving 13 bases between. Germline V CDR1 and CDR2: SGDLS, YYNGEE. The CDR3 is 14 amino acids. CDR3 loop: CASSLTDSYTEAFF. Here the CDR3 DNA reads TGTGCCAGCAGCTTAACCGACAGCTACACTGAAGCTTTCTTT. Combining the CDR3 with reference TRBV9 and TRBJ1-1 gives the whole variable domain DSGVTQTPKHLITATGQRVTLRCSPRSGDLSVYWYQQSLDQGLQFLIQYYNGEERAKGNILERFSAQQFPDLHSELNLSSLELGDSALYFCASSLTDSYTEAFFGQGTRLTVV.

CDR3 bases: TGCAGTGCGACTATAGCGGGACGACATAATGAGCAGTTCTTC. Translating it yields CSATIAGRHNEQFF. This chain connects TRBV20-1 to TRBJ2-1, with TRBD2 matching over 8 bases. The CDR3 is 14 amino acids. Unmatched junction bases numbered 11, after V lost 6 bases and J lost 7 bases. Germline loops: CDR1 DFQATT, CDR2 SNEGSKA (reference sequence).

This rearrangement joins TRBV20-1 to TRBJ2-5; D unclear. V was shortened by 5 bases and J by 5 bases, with 9 bases between the two germline ends. CDR1 and CDR2 (germline): DFQATT, SNEGSKA (reference sequence). CDR3 length equals 11 residues. The CDR3 DNA sequence: TGCAGTGCTGAGAAAGGGGAGACCCAGTACTTC. Translation: CSAEKGETQYF.

This clonotype was observed a few times. J is TRBJ1-2 and V is TRBV20-1; D perhaps matches TRBD1 (6 bases). The CDR3 is 13 amino acids. V lost 1 base, J lost 4 bases, and 10 bases lay in between. In germline, CDR1 is DFQATT, CDR2 SNEGSKA (reference sequence). The CDR3, as DNA: TGCAGTGCTAGAGGGGGGGCTGCCTATGGCTACACCTTC. It specifies CSARGGAAYGYTF.

This rearrangement joins TRBV7-2 to TRBJ2-1; TRBD1 agrees at 7 bases. V lost 5 bases, J lost 4 bases, and 8 bases stayed unmatched. The CDR3 covers 15 residues. The V gene's germline CDR1 is SGHTA and CDR2 FQGNSA. CDR3 in DNA: TGTGCCAGCAGCCGACAGGGCCTCTCGTACAATGAGCAGTTCTTC. Translation: CASSRQGLSYNEQFF.

This clonotype turned up a few times. The gene calls are TRBV3-1 and TRBJ1-1; a weak D match, TRBD1 (5 bases). This CDR3 has 15 residues. V gave up 7 bases and J gave up 1 base, with 16 bases separating them. The germline V gene has CDR1 LGHDT and CDR2 YNNKEL (reference sequence). The CDR3 spells CASKYWGSKNTEAFF. CDR3 DNA: TGTGCCAGCAAATATTGGGGGTCGAAGAACACTGAAGCTTTCTTT.

The CDR3 sequence: CASSPGQTLQETQYF. CDR3 sequence (DNA): TGCGCCAGCAGCCCGGGACAGACTCTCCAAGAGACCCAGTACTTC. The chain uses TRBV5-1 and TRBJ2-5; TRBD1 matches at 7 bases. This CDR3 region has 15 residues. Germline V lookup: CDR1 SGHRS, CDR2 YFSETQ. Trimming removed 4 bases from V and 1 base from J; junction bases left unmatched: 7.

V and J are TRBV19 and TRBJ1-5; D gene ambiguous. Germline V gene sequence: CDR1 LNHDA, CDR2 SQIVND (reference sequence). The CDR3 is made up of 14 amino acids. The V and J ends lost 9 bases and 7 bases respectively, with 19 bases between them. The CDR3 nucleotides are TGTGCCAGCCGGCGAATATCCGAGGTCCAGCCCCAGCATTTT. Translating it yields CASRRISEVQPQHF.